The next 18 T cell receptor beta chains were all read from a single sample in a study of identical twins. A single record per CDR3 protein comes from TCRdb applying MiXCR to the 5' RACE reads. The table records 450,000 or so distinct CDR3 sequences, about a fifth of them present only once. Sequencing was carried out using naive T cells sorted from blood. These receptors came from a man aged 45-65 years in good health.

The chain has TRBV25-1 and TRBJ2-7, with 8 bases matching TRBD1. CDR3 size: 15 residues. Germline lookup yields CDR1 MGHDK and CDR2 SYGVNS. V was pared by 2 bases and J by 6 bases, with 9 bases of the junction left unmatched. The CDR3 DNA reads TGTGCCAGCAGTGAACCAAGGACAGGGTTGTGCGAGCAGTACTTC. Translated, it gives CASSEPRTGLCEQYF.

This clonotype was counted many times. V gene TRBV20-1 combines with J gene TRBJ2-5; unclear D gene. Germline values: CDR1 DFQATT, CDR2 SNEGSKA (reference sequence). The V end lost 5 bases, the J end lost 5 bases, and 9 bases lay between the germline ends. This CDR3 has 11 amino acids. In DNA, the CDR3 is TGCAGTGCTCAGATTGATGAGACCCAGTACTTC. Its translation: CSAQIDETQYF.

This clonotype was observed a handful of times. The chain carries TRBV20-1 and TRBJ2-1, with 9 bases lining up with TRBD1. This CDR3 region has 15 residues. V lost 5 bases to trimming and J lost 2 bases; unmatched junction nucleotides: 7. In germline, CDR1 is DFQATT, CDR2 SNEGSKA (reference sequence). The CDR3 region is CSAFNRDRAYNEQFF. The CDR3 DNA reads TGCAGTGCTTTTAACCGGGACAGGGCCTACAATGAGCAGTTCTTC.

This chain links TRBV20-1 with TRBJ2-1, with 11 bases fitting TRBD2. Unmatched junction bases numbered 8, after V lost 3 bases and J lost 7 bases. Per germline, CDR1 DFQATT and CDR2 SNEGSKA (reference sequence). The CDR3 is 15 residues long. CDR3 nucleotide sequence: TGCAGTGCTAGGACTAGCGGGAACTTGGTGAATGAGCAGTTCTTC. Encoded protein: CSARTSGNLVNEQFF.

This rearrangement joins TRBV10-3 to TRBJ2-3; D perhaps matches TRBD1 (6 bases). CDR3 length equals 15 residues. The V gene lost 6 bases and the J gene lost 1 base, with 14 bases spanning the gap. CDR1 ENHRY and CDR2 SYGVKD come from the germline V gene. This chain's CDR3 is CAISIPQGGTDTQYF. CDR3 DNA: TGTGCCATCAGCATACCACAGGGAGGCACAGATACGCAGTATTTT.

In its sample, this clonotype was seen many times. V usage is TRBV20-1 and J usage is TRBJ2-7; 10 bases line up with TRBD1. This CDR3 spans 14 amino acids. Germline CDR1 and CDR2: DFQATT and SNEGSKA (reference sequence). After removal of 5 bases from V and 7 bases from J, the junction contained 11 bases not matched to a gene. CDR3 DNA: TGCAGTGCTCACCGGGGACAGGGGCCCTGGGAGCAGTACTTC. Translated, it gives CSAHRGQGPWEQYF.

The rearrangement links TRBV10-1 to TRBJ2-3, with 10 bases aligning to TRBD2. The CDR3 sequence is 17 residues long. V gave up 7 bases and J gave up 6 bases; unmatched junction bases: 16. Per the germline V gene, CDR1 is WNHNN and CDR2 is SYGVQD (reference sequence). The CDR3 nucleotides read TGCGCCAGCATTATCGCTTCTGAGCGGGGGGGCCGGGATACGCAGTATTTT. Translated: CASIIASERGGRDTQYF.

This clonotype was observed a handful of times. CDR3 sequence reads: CATSETGQSSGNTIYF. For the CDR3, the DNA is TGTGCCACCAGTGAAACGGGACAGAGCTCTGGAAACACCATATATTTT. V and J are TRBV24-1 and TRBJ1-3; 7 bases agree with TRBD1. In germline, CDR1 is KGHDR, CDR2 SFDVKD. This CDR3 comprises 16 residues. Trimming removed 4 bases from V and 0 bases from J; junction bases left unmatched: 5.

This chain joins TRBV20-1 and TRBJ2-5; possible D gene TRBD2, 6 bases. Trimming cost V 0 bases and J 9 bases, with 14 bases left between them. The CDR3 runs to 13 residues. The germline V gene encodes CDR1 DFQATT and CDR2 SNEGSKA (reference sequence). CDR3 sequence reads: CSARDFLGEAQYF. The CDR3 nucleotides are TGCAGTGCTAGAGATTTCCTCGGGGAGGCCCAGTACTTC.

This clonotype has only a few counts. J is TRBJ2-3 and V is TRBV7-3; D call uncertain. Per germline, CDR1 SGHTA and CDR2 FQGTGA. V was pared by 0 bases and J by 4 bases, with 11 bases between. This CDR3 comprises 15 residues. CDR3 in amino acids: CASSLTGGPADTQYF. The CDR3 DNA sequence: TGTGCCAGCAGCTTAACGGGCGGACCGGCAGATACGCAGTATTTT.

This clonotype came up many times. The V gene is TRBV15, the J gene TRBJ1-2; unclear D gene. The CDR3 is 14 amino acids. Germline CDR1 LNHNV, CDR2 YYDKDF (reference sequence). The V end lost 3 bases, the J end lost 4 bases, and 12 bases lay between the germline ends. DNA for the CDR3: TGTGCCACCAGCAGTCTGTCCAGAGCCTATGGCTACACCTTC. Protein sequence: CATSSLSRAYGYTF.

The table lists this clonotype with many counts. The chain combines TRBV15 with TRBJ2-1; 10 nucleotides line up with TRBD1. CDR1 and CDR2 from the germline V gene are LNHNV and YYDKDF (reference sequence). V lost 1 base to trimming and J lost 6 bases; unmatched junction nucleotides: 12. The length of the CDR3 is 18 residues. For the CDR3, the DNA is TGTGCCACCAGCAGAGCCCGAGCAGGGACAGGGGCGTCCAATGAGCAGTTCTTC. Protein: CATSRARAGTGASNEQFF.

The CDR3 region is CATSDFEIQRGSSYNEQFF. The CDR3 bases are TGTGCCACCAGTGATTTCGAGATCCAGCGGGGAAGCTCCTACAATGAGCAGTTCTTC. V is TRBV24-1 and J is TRBJ2-1; 7 nucleotides match TRBD2. CDR1 KGHDR and CDR2 SFDVKD come from the germline V gene. The CDR3 covers 19 residues. The V and J ends lost 1 base and 0 bases, in that order; junction bases with no gene match: 11.

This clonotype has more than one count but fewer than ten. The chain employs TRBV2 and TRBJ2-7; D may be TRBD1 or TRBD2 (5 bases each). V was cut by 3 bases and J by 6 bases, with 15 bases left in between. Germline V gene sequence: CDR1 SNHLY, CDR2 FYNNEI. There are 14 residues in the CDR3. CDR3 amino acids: CASSDGTGSVEQYF. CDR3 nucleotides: TGTGCCAGCAGTGATGGGACGGGGTCGGTCGAGCAGTACTTC.

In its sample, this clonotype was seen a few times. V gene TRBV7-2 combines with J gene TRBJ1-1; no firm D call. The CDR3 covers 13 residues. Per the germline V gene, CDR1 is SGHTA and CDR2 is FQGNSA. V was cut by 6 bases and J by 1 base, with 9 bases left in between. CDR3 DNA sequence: TGTGCCAGCAGTCCTAATGCGAACACTGAAGCTTTCTTT. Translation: CASSPNANTEAFF.

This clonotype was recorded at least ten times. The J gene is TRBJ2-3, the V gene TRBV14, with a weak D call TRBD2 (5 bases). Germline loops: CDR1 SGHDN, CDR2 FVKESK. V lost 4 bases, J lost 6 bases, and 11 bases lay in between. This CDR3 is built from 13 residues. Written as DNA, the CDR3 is TGTGCCAGCAGCCTCTTCCTAGCCGATACGCAGTATTTT. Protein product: CASSLFLADTQYF.

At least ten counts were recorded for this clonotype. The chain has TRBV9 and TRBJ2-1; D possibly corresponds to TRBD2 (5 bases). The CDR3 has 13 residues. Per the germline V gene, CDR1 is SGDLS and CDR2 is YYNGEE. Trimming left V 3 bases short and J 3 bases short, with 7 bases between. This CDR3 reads CASSAGNYNEQFF. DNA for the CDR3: TGTGCCAGCAGCGCCGGGAACTACAATGAGCAGTTCTTC.

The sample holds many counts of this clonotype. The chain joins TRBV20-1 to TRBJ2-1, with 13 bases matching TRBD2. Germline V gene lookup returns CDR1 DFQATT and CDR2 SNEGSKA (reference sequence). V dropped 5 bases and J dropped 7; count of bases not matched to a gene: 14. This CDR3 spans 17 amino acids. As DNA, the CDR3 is TGCAGTGCTTCCTCTGATTGGACTAGCGGGAGTAGGAATGAGCAGTTCTTC. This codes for CSASSDWTSGSRNEQFF.